This TCR beta chain appears in the sequencing data of a study of cytomegalovirus exposure and HLA in healthy donors. Germline V gene sequence: CDR1 SGHTA, CDR2 FQGNSA. The CDR3 is 16 amino acids. With 5 bases clipped from V and 8 bases from J, the junction kept 10 bases outside the gene matches. The method was immunoSEQ multiplex PCR; TCRdb's version includes in-frame clones alone and lacks a portion of them. This sample has more than 55,000 clones; approximately 90% occur once, and the top ten carry around 2.8%. The sample was PBMCs. The chain recombines TRBV7-2 with TRBJ2-1, with 12 bases fitting TRBD2. The sequence derives from a man in his late teens or twenties in good health and CMV-seronegative. CDR3 nucleotide sequence: TGTGCCAGCAGCCCCGGACTAGCGGGACTTAACGATGAGCAGTTCTTC. Translation: CASSPGLAGLNDEQFF.